What follows are 12 T cell receptor beta chains derived from one specimen sequenced in a study of post-analysis software for immune sequencing data. General study findings and limits: Among 5 or 6 TRBV segments more frequent in patients than controls were TRBV5-6, TRBV5-1 and TRBV20-1.

Unique molecular identifiers featured in each of the TCR beta cDNA libraries. A single record per CDR3 protein comes from TCRdb applying MiXCR to the PCR reads. This sample has about 770,000 distinct CDR3 sequences, with roughly 46% found just once. Their specific antigens are unknown. Source material: blood. The receptors shown here come from a girl between 10 and 17 years old with multiple sclerosis.

The gene calls are TRBV29-1 and TRBJ2-1; 13 nucleotides align to TRBD2. The CDR3 totals 14 residues. Looked up from germline, CDR1 is SQVTM and CDR2 is ANQGSEA. Germline trimming cut 7 bases from V and 6 bases from J; bases unmatched to any gene: 6. CDR3: CSAPGLAGPNEQFF. CDR3 DNA sequence: TGCAGCGCCCCGGGACTAGCGGGGCCCAATGAGCAGTTCTTC.

The chain is built from TRBV10-3 and TRBJ2-7; 8 nucleotides agree with TRBD2. The CDR3 consists of 13 residues. Germline lookup yields CDR1 ENHRY and CDR2 SYGVKD. The ends lost 8 bases at V and 3 bases at J; junction bases unmatched: 6. CDR3: CAIGGLGDYEQYF. Here the CDR3 DNA reads TGTGCCATCGGGGGACTAGGGGACTACGAGCAGTACTTC.

Only a few counts were recorded for this clonotype. The chain links TRBV7-8 to TRBJ2-7; the D gene is possibly TRBD1 (6 bases). Germline-derived CDR1 and CDR2 are SGHVS and FQNEAQ. The CDR3 length is 16 residues. V was shortened by 5 bases and J by 6 bases, with 23 bases between the two germline ends. Written as DNA, the CDR3 is TGTGCCAGCAGCGCCAAAGAGAGCAGGGGTTCGGTCGAGCAGTACTTC. Its translation: CASSAKESRGSVEQYF.

This clonotype has only a few counts. The chain joins TRBV7-2 to TRBJ2-1; 8 nucleotides agree with TRBD2. CDR1 is SGHTA, CDR2 FQGNSA, per germline. Losses at the gene ends were 8 bases for V and 0 bases for J; bases not matched to a gene: 12. The CDR3 loop spans 17 amino acids. The DNA for the CDR3 is TGTGCCAGCCCAGTCGAGCGGGAGACTAGCTCCTACAATGAGCAGTTCTTC. Residues: CASPVERETSSYNEQFF.

The rearrangement links TRBV20-1 to TRBJ2-7, with D possibly being TRBD2 (6 bases). CDR1 DFQATT and CDR2 SNEGSKA come from the germline V gene (reference sequence). CDR3 size: 14 residues. V lost 0 bases and J lost 3, with 12 bases in between. The chain's CDR3 is CSARDPVADYEQYF. The CDR3 nucleotides are TGCAGTGCTAGAGACCCGGTAGCGGACTACGAGCAGTACTTC.

The J gene is TRBJ2-7, the V gene TRBV15, with TRBD1 matching 10 bases. The CDR3 sequence is 15 residues long. After removal of 1 base from V and 4 bases from J, the junction contained 4 bases not matched to a gene. Germline V gene sequence: CDR1 LNHNV, CDR2 YYDKDF (reference sequence). This CDR3 reads CATSRGQGARYEQYF. The CDR3 nucleotides read TGTGCCACCAGCAGAGGACAGGGGGCTAGGTACGAGCAGTACTTC.

This clonotype appeared a few times. This chain links TRBV12-3 or TRBV12-4 with TRBJ1-5; D may be TRBD1 (6 bases). V lost 5 bases to trimming and J lost 5 bases, with 19 bases between them. The CDR3 is 16 amino acids. For the CDR3, the DNA is TGTGCCAGCAGTATGAAAGTTGGGGACACGCATCAGCCCCAGCATTTT. Its translation is CASSMKVGDTHQPQHF.

This clonotype was seen more than once but under ten times. The J gene is TRBJ1-2, the V gene TRBV27; the D gene is possibly TRBD1 (6 bases). Germline V gives CDR1 MNHEY, CDR2 SMNVEV (reference sequence). This CDR3 comprises 12 residues. V was trimmed by 6 bases and J by 7 bases, leaving 12 bases between them. The CDR3 region has the DNA TGTGCCAGCAGATCAGGGGTTTCTGGCTACACCTTC. It yields the protein CASRSGVSGYTF.

This clonotype was seen a few times. V usage is TRBV7-2 and J usage is TRBJ2-3, with D hard to call. The CDR3 is 13 amino acids. In germline, CDR1 is SGHTA, CDR2 FQGNSA. The V and J ends lost 6 bases and 0 bases respectively, with 7 bases between them. This CDR3 is CASSVVSTDTQYF. CDR3 DNA sequence: TGTGCCAGCAGTGTGGTTAGCACAGATACGCAGTATTTT.

The chain joins TRBV28 to TRBJ2-7; 10 bases line up with TRBD2. Germline CDR1 MDHEN, CDR2 SYDVKM. V was clipped by 3 bases and J by 5 bases; unmatched bases: 10. CDR3 length: 16 amino acids. The CDR3 bases are TGTGCCAGCAGTTTCCCCTTAGCGGGAGGCCCCCACGAGCAGTACTTC. Encoded protein: CASSFPLAGGPHEQYF. Full variable domain (outside the CDR3, taken from reference TRBV28 and TRBJ2-7): DVKVTQSSRYLVKRTGEKVFLECVQDMDHENMFWYRQDPGLGLRLIYFSYDVKMKEKGDIPEGYSVSREKKERFSLILESASTNQTSMYLCASSFPLAGGPHEQYFGPGTRLTVT.

DNA for the CDR3: TGTGCCAGCAGGGGAGGGCAGGGAGATCAGCCCCAGCATTTT. Its protein product is CASRGGQGDQPQHF. This rearrangement joins TRBV2 to TRBJ1-5; D may be TRBD1 (5 bases). Trimming removed 6 bases from V and 5 bases from J, with 14 bases in between. The CDR3 totals 14 residues. Germline lookup yields CDR1 SNHLY and CDR2 FYNNEI. The full variable domain, completed using reference TRBV2 and TRBJ1-5, is EPEVTQTPSHQVTQMGQEVILRCVPISNHLYFYWYRQILGQKVEFLVSFYNNEISEKSEIFDDQFSVERPDGSNFTLKIRSTKLEDSAMYFCASRGGQGDQPQHFGDGTRLSIL.

A few counts support this clonotype. CDR3 in amino acids: CASSPLLAGGGNEQFF. Here the CDR3 DNA reads TGTGCCAGCAGCCCCCTCCTAGCGGGAGGGGGCAATGAGCAGTTCTTC. The rearrangement joins TRBV28 to TRBJ2-1; 12 bases are shared with TRBD2. Trimming took 6 bases from V and 6 from J; bases not matched to a gene: 9. Germline V gives CDR1 MDHEN, CDR2 SYDVKM. The CDR3 sequence is 16 residues long.